These 30 T cell receptor beta chains share one sample of origin, sequenced in a study of HIV-infected patients and healthy controls (dated by TCRdb to 2014 to 2015). To prepare the library, 5' RACE was applied. The data were produced on an Illumina MiSeq. Starting from the raw public reads, TCRdb applied fastp trimming at Q25, assembled clones with MiXCR and retained in-frame beta chains. Each entry merges the rows of one CDR3 protein and shows their most common DNA and genes. The sample has about 67,000 distinct CDR3 sequences on record, about a sixth of them singletons. The ten biggest clones cover approximately 5.3% of the sample. The sample was CD4+ T cells from blood. The receptors originated from a human donor in good health.

The chain joins TRBV12-5 to TRBJ2-3; D is possibly TRBD2 (5 bases). V lost 6 bases, J lost 5 bases, and 9 bases lay in between. CDR1 is LGHNT, CDR2 FRNRAP, per germline. The CDR3 extends over 12 amino acids. DNA of the CDR3: TGTGCTAGTGGATTGAGGGAAGATACGCAGTATTTT. Its protein product is CASGLREDTQYF.

This clonotype was seen repeatedly, ten times or more. The chain uses TRBV7-2 and TRBJ2-3; 8 nucleotides match TRBD2. The CDR3 has 14 amino acids. The V segment lost 7 bases and the J segment 5 bases; nucleotides outside the gene matches: 8. CDR1 SGHTA and CDR2 FQGNSA come from the germline V gene. The CDR3 reads CASNSGGAGDTQYF. DNA for the CDR3: TGTGCCAGCAACAGCGGGGGAGCGGGAGATACGCAGTATTTT.

This clonotype has more than one count but fewer than ten. The chain employs TRBV7-2 and TRBJ1-5; 7 nucleotides match TRBD1. CDR1 is SGHTA and CDR2 is FQGNSA in the germline V gene. This CDR3 has 16 amino acids. The junction had 10 bases not matched to a gene; V was cut back by 1 base and J by 7 bases. This CDR3 is CASSLGGLLGGQPQHF. CDR3 DNA: TGTGCCAGCAGCTTAGGAGGGCTTTTAGGGGGCCAGCCCCAGCATTTT.

This clonotype was picked up a small number of times. The genes are TRBV29-1 and TRBJ2-3; D remains ambiguous. CDR1 and CDR2 from the germline V gene are SQVTM and ANQGSEA. Trimming left V 4 bases short and J 2 bases short, with 10 bases between. CDR3 length: 13 amino acids. CDR3 sequence: CSVGKEFTDTQYF. In DNA form, the CDR3 reads TGCAGCGTTGGCAAGGAGTTCACAGATACGCAGTATTTT.

The sample holds many counts of this clonotype. The chain couples TRBV28 to TRBJ2-5; 8 bases map to TRBD2. Germline CDR1 is MDHEN and CDR2 is SYDVKM. The ends lost 3 bases at V and 2 bases at J; junction bases unmatched: 5. The CDR3 spans 15 residues. For the CDR3, the DNA is TGTGCCAGCAGTTTTCATACGGGGGGGCAAGAGACCCAGTACTTC. Its protein product is CASSFHTGGQETQYF.

This clonotype was recorded many times. The chain has TRBV2 and TRBJ1-3; 8 positions match TRBD1. CDR3 size: 16 residues. V was pared by 5 bases and J by 3 bases, with 9 bases of the junction left unmatched. Germline CDR1 and CDR2: SNHLY and FYNNEI. CDR3: CASSSQQGGGGNTIYF. The CDR3 bases are TGTGCCAGCAGTTCGCAACAGGGGGGTGGTGGAAACACCATATATTTT.

This clonotype was counted at least ten times. V and J are TRBV6-2 or TRBV6-3 and TRBJ2-3; 8 bases line up with TRBD2. The J segment lost 3 bases and the V segment lost 6 bases, leaving 8 bases of the junction unmatched. Germline lookup yields CDR1 MNHEY and CDR2 SVGEGT. CDR3 length: 15 residues. The CDR3 loop is CASRTGTRVTDTQYF. Here the CDR3 DNA reads TGTGCCAGCAGAACCGGGACTAGGGTGACAGATACGCAGTATTTT.

This sequence joins TRBV5-4 and TRBJ2-6; D not certain. The V gene's germline CDR1 is SGHNT and CDR2 YYREEE (reference sequence). CDR3 size: 17 residues. Trimming took 1 base from V and 0 from J, leaving 11 bases between them. The CDR3 region is CASSLQRRSSGANVLTF. CDR3 nucleotides: TGTGCCAGCAGCTTGCAGCGACGGAGCTCTGGGGCCAACGTCCTGACTTTC.

The V and J genes are TRBV18 and TRBJ1-3; D gene uncertain. Trimming removed 6 bases at V and 0 bases at J, with 12 bases between. Germline V CDR1 and CDR2: KGHSH, LQKENI. CDR3 length: 15 amino acids. CDR3 sequence reads: CASSVTGFSGNTIYF. The CDR3 coding sequence is TGTGCCAGCTCGGTGACTGGGTTCTCTGGAAACACCATATATTTT.

The chain links TRBV7-2 to TRBJ2-3; 9 bases fit TRBD2. This CDR3 is built from 17 residues. V dropped 3 bases and J dropped 3; count of bases not matched to a gene: 10. From germline, CDR1 is SGHTA and CDR2 FQGNSA. DNA of the CDR3: TGTGCCAGCAGCTTCCAGGGGCGGGAGGGGAGGACAGATACGCAGTATTTT. Translating gives CASSFQGREGRTDTQYF.

The table lists this clonotype with a count of one. A read error may explain this, as a much larger clone is one base away. This chain connects TRBV12-3 or TRBV12-4 to TRBJ2-5; D might be TRBD1 (5 bases). The CDR3 covers 15 residues. The CDR3 loop reads CARSFDSPGRETQYF. Here the CDR3 DNA reads TGTGCCAGAAGTTTTGACAGCCCAGGCAGGGAGACCCAGTACTTC.

The sample holds many counts of this clonotype. This rearrangement joins TRBV6-6 to TRBJ2-5, with a weak D call TRBD2 (5 bases). The germline V gene has CDR1 MNHNY and CDR2 SVGAGI (reference sequence). This CDR3 is built from 12 residues. Trimming left V 8 bases short and J 2 bases short, with 9 bases between. In DNA form, the CDR3 reads TGTGCCAGCCAGGCGGGTCAAGAGACCCAGTACTTC. Its translation is CASQAGQETQYF.

This rearrangement joins TRBV5-4 to TRBJ2-7; 8 nucleotides align to TRBD2. The germline gives CDR1 SGHNT, CDR2 YYREEE (reference sequence). V lost 0 bases, J lost 3 bases, and 2 bases stayed unmatched. CDR3 length equals 14 residues. The CDR3, as DNA: TGTGCCAGCAGCTTGGACCTAGCGGGCTACGAGCAGTACTTC. Its translation: CASSLDLAGYEQYF.

This clonotype was counted many times. The rearrangement joins TRBV28 to TRBJ1-5, with 7 nucleotides matching TRBD1. The CDR3 is made up of 15 amino acids. The germline V gene has CDR1 MDHEN and CDR2 SYDVKM. V lost 6 bases to trimming and J lost 3 bases; unmatched junction nucleotides: 8. DNA for the CDR3: TGTGCCAGCAGCCAAACAGGGGATGCCAATCAGCCCCAGCATTTT. This translates into CASSQTGDANQPQHF.

This clonotype has only a few counts. This chain links TRBV6-5 with TRBJ2-7, with 8 bases lining up with TRBD1. V lost 8 bases and J lost 0; bases outside the gene matches: 9. This CDR3 region has 15 residues. Germline loops: CDR1 MNHEY, CDR2 SVGAGI. The CDR3 spells CASADRATSSYEQYF. In nucleotides, the CDR3 is TGTGCCAGCGCGGACAGGGCGACGAGCTCCTACGAGCAGTACTTC.

This clonotype was detected only a few times. This chain connects TRBV28 to TRBJ2-4; TRBD1 or TRBD2 may be the D gene (6 bases each). Germline V lookup: CDR1 MDHEN, CDR2 SYDVKM. V was clipped by 4 bases and J by 8 bases, with 21 bases between them. CDR3 length equals 16 residues. Here the CDR3 DNA reads TGTGCCAGCAGTTCTCCGGGGGCCGGCAAAGCGGACATTCAGTACTTC. Translation: CASSSPGAGKADIQYF.

This clonotype was observed at least ten times. The V call is TRBV7-7, the J call TRBJ2-5, with a weak D call TRBD2 (6 bases). The CDR3 extends over 14 amino acids. Trimming left V 5 bases short and J 0 bases short, with 10 bases between. Germline V gene sequence: CDR1 SSHAT, CDR2 FNYEAQ (reference sequence). CDR3 nucleotides: TGTGCCAGCAGCGCGGGGTCGTACCAAGAGACCCAGTACTTC. Protein product: CASSAGSYQETQYF.

In its sample, this clonotype was seen a few times. The chain couples TRBV29-1 to TRBJ2-5, with D hard to call. This CDR3 spans 13 amino acids. V was shortened by 1 base and J by 5 bases, with 11 bases between the two germline ends. Looked up from germline, CDR1 is SQVTM and CDR2 is ANQGSEA. CDR3 sequence (DNA): TGCAGCGTTGAAGTTGGGTCGGCGGAGACCCAGTACTTC. Translation gives CSVEVGSAETQYF.

The chain carries TRBV7-9 and TRBJ2-1; D remains ambiguous. V was pared by 3 bases and J by 12 bases, with 15 bases between. The length of the CDR3 is 13 residues. Germline V gives CDR1 SEHNR, CDR2 FQNEAQ (reference sequence). The CDR3, as DNA: TGTGCCAGCAGCTTTAGGTCGACCCCACGGCAGTTCTTC. Residues: CASSFRSTPRQFF.

This clonotype was found a few times. The chain links TRBV27 to TRBJ2-1; 10 bases are shared with TRBD2. Germline CDR1 reads MNHEY; CDR2 reads SMNVEV (reference sequence). The CDR3 is 16 amino acids. J gave up 4 bases and V 5 bases, and 8 bases lay outside the gene matches. CDR3 in DNA: TGTGCCAGCAGTCTCGTCGGGACTAGCGTTTACAATGAGCAGTTCTTC. As protein: CASSLVGTSVYNEQFF.

V gene TRBV4-3 combines with J gene TRBJ1-1; D unclear. V was pared by 0 bases and J by 8 bases, with 19 bases between. CDR1 is LGHNA and CDR2 is YSLEER in the germline V gene. The CDR3 contains 16 residues. The CDR3 protein is CASSQEVLFQSSEAFF. Written as DNA, the CDR3 is TGCGCCAGCAGCCAAGAGGTTCTTTTCCAGAGCTCCGAAGCTTTCTTT.

The rearrangement links TRBV20-1 to TRBJ1-5; possible D gene TRBD1, 5 bases. The CDR3 extends over 15 amino acids. CDR1 and CDR2 (germline): DFQATT, SNEGSKA (reference sequence). The V end was cut by 6 bases, the J end by 5 bases, with 20 bases between. The CDR3 sequence is CSARLVGVGDQPQHF. CDR3 DNA sequence: TGCAGTGCCCGGCTCGTGGGAGTGGGGGATCAGCCCCAGCATTTT.

This clonotype was counted only a few times. The chain employs TRBV6-5 and TRBJ2-4, with unresolved D. Germline V lookup: CDR1 MNHEY, CDR2 SVGAGI. Trimming removed 0 bases from V and 0 bases from J, with 6 bases in between. The CDR3 sequence is 15 residues long. The CDR3 DNA reads TGTGCCAGCAGTTACTCACGACTAGCCAAAAACATTCAGTACTTC. Its protein product is CASSYSRLAKNIQYF.

The chain links TRBV29-1 to TRBJ2-7; D uncertain. Germline V gives CDR1 SQVTM, CDR2 ANQGSEA. CDR3 size: 10 residues. V was pared by 6 bases and J by 5 bases, with 8 bases between. Here the CDR3 DNA reads TGCAGCGTCAGAGACCACGAGCAGTACTTC. Amino acid sequence: CSVRDHEQYF.

V gene TRBV7-9 combines with J gene TRBJ1-1; D may be TRBD1 (5 bases). The CDR3 is made up of 13 amino acids. From germline, CDR1 is SEHNR and CDR2 FQNEAQ (reference sequence). With 5 bases removed from V and 8 bases from J, the gap between germline ends came to 15 bases. This CDR3 is CASSHLWDPEAFF. In DNA, the CDR3 is TGTGCCAGCAGCCATTTGTGGGACCCAGAAGCTTTCTTT.

This clonotype occurred many times. This chain uses TRBV9 with TRBJ2-1; no firm D call. Germline CDR1 and CDR2: SGDLS and YYNGEE. This CDR3 is 18 amino acids long. V dropped 3 bases and J dropped 0 bases, with 19 bases sitting between them. The CDR3: CASSAPPRLSSSYNEQFF. DNA for the CDR3: TGTGCCAGCAGCGCCCCCCCCAGATTATCTAGCTCCTACAATGAGCAGTTCTTC.

V usage is TRBV5-4 and J usage is TRBJ2-3, with 11 bases lining up with TRBD2. J was trimmed by 5 bases and V by 3 bases; bases with no gene match: 8. The V gene's germline CDR1 is SGHNT and CDR2 YYREEE (reference sequence). CDR3 size: 16 residues. CDR3 DNA sequence: TGTGCCAGCAGCTCTGGGCTAGCGGGAGGACGAGATACGCAGTATTTT. It translates to CASSSGLAGGRDTQYF.

This clonotype was seen repeatedly, ten times or more. The chain couples TRBV15 to TRBJ2-5; D is unresolved. The CDR3 is made up of 13 amino acids. Germline loops: CDR1 LNHNV, CDR2 YYDKDF (reference sequence). V shed 3 bases and J shed 2 bases, with 7 bases lying between them. DNA for the CDR3: TGTGCCACCAGCAGGCAGTTACAAGAGACCCAGTACTTC. Translated: CATSRQLQETQYF.

The chain recombines TRBV3-1 with TRBJ1-6, with D perhaps TRBD1 (5 bases). Trimming took off 1 base at V and 9 bases at J, with 16 bases between the two ends. Per germline, CDR1 LGHDT and CDR2 YNNKEL (reference sequence). The CDR3 length is 16 residues. This CDR3 reads CASSQVGGVLGSPLHF. The CDR3 DNA is TGTGCCAGCAGCCAAGTCGGGGGGGTACTGGGTTCACCCCTCCACTTT.

This chain joins TRBV2 and TRBJ1-1; D is possibly TRBD1 (5 bases). In germline, CDR1 is SNHLY, CDR2 FYNNEI. The CDR3 consists of 15 residues. Trimming left V 1 base short and J 1 base short, with 10 bases between. CDR3 bases: TGTGCCAGCAGTGAAGGGGGTACAGGGAACACTGAAGCTTTCTTT. Its protein is CASSEGGTGNTEAFF.